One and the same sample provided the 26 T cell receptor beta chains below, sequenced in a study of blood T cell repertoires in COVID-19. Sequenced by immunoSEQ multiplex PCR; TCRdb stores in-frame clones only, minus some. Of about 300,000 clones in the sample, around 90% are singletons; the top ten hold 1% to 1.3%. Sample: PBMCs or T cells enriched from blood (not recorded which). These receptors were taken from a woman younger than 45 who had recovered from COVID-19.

For the CDR3, the DNA is TGTGCCAGCAGAACGGGACTAGCATTTTACAATGAGCAGTTCTTC. It translates to CASRTGLAFYNEQFF. V gene TRBV27 combines with J gene TRBJ2-1; 9 bases line up with TRBD2. CDR3 length: 15 residues. Germline V gene sequence: CDR1 MNHEY, CDR2 SMNVEV (reference sequence). The V and J ends lost 6 bases and 4 bases, in that order; junction bases with no gene match: 7.

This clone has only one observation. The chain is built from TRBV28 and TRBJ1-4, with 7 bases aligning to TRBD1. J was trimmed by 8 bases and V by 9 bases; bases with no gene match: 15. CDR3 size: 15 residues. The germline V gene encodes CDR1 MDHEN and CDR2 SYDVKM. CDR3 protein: CASSGGTEGGEKLFF. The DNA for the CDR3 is TGTGCCAGTTCGGGTGGGACAGAGGGTGGGGAAAAACTGTTTTTT.

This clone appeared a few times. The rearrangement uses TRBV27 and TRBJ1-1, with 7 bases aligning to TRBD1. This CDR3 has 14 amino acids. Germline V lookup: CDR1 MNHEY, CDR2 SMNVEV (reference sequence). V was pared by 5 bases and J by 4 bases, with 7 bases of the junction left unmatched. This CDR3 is CASSRQGRSTEAFF. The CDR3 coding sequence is TGTGCCAGCAGTCGACAGGGACGGTCCACTGAAGCTTTCTTT.

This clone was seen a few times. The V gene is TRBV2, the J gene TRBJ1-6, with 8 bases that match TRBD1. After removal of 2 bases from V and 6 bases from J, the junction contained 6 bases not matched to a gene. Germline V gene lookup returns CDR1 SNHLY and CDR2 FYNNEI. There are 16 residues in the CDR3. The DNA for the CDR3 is TGTGCCAGCAGTGAACAGGGGGCGCCGGGTAATTCACCCCTCCACTTT. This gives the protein CASSEQGAPGNSPLHF.

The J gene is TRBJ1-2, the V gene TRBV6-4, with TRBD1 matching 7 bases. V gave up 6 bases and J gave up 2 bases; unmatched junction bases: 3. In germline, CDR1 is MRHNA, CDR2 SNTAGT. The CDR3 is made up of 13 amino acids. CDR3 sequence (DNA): TGTGCCAGCAGCCCGGGACAGAACTATGGCTACACCTTC. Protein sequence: CASSPGQNYGYTF.

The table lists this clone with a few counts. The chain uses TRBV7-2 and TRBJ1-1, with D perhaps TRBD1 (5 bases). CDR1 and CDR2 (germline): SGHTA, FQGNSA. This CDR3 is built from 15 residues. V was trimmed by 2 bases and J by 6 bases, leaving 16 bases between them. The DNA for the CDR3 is TGTGCCAGCAGCTTAAGGGGTACCAGGTTCTCTGAAGCTTTCTTT. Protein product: CASSLRGTRFSEAFF.

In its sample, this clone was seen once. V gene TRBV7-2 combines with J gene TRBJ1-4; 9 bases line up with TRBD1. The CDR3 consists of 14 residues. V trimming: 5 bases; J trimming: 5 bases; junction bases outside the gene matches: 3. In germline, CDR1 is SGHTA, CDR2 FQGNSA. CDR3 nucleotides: TGTGCCAGCAGCCCAGGACAGGGGAATGAAAAACTGTTTTTT. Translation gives CASSPGQGNEKLFF.

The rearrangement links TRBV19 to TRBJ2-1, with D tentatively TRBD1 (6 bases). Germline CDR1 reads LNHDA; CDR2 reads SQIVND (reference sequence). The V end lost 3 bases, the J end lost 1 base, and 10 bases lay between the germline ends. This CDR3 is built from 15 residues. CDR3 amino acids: CASSMYQGSYNEQFF. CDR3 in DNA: TGTGCCAGTAGTATGTATCAGGGGTCCTACAATGAGCAGTTCTTC.

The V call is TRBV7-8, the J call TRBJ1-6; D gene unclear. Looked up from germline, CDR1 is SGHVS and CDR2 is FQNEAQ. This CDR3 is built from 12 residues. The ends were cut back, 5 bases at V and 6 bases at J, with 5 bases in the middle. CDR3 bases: TGTGCCAGCAGCCGACGTAATTCACCCCTCCACTTT. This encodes CASSRRNSPLHF.

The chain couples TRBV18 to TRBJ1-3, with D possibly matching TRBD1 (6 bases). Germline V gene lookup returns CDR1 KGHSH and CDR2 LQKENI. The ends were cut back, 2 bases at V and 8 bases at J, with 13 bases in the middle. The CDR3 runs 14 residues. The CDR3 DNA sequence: TGTGCCAGCTCACCATCGGGGGGCGTGGACACCATATATTTT. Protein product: CASSPSGGVDTIYF.

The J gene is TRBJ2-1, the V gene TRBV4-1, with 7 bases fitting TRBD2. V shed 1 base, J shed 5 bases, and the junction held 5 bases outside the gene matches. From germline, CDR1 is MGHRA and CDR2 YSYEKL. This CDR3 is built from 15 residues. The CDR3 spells CASSQGFLADNEQFF. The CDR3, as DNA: TGCGCCAGCAGCCAAGGCTTTCTAGCGGACAATGAGCAGTTCTTC.

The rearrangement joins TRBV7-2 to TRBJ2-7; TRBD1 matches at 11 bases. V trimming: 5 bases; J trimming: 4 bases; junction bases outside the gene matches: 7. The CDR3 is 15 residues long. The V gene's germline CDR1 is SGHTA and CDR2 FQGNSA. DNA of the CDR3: TGTGCCAGCAGCCCCGGGACAGGGGGGTCTTACGAGCAGTACTTC. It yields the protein CASSPGTGGSYEQYF.

As DNA, the CDR3 is TGTGCCAGCAGTTTGATGGGACACCTTAATCAGCCCCAGCATTTT. Translated: CASSLMGHLNQPQHF. The rearrangement uses TRBV28 and TRBJ1-5, with D perhaps TRBD1 (6 bases). The length of the CDR3 is 15 residues. CDR1 MDHEN and CDR2 SYDVKM come from the germline V gene. With 3 bases removed from V and 4 bases from J, the gap between germline ends came to 13 bases. The whole variable domain, filled in from reference TRBV28 and TRBJ1-5, reads DVKVTQSSRYLVKRTGEKVFLECVQDMDHENMFWYRQDPGLGLRLIYFSYDVKMKEKGDIPEGYSVSREKKERFSLILESASTNQTSMYLCASSLMGHLNQPQHFGDGTRLSIL.

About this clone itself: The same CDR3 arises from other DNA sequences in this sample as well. The chain's CDR3 is CASSYRVTGELFF. CDR3 in DNA: TGTGCCAGCAGCTATCGAGTCACCGGGGAGCTGTTTTTT. J is TRBJ2-2 and V is TRBV3-1 (or the pseudogene TRBV3-2), with unresolved D. The CDR3 totals 13 residues. Germline CDR1 and CDR2: LGHDT and YNNKEL (reference sequence). V lost 5 bases to trimming and J lost 4 bases, with 8 bases between them.

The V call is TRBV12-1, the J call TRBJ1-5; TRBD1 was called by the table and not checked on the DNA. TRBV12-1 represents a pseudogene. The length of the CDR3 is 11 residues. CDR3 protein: CASSLQQPQHF. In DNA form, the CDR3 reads TGTGCCAGCAGCTTACAGCAGCCCCAGCATTTT.

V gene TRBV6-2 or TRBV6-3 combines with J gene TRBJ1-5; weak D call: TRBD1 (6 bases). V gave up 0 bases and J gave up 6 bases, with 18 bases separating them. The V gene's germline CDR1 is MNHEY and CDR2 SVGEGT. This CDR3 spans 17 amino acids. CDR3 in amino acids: CASSYSLNWGHPQPQHF. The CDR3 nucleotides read TGTGCCAGCAGTTACTCTTTAAACTGGGGACACCCTCAGCCCCAGCATTTT.

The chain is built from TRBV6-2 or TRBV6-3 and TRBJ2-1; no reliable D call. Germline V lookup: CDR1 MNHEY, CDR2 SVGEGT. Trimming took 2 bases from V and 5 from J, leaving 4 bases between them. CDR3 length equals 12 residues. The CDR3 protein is CASSYADNEQFF. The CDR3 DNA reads TGTGCCAGCAGTTACGCGGACAATGAGCAGTTCTTC.

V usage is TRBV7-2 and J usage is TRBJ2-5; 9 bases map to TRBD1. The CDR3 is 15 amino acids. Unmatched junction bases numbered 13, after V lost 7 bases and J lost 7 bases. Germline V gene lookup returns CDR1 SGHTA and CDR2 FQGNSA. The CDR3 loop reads CASNTDRGSRGTQYF. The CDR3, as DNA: TGTGCCAGCAACACCGACAGGGGGTCGCGAGGGACCCAGTACTTC.

The DNA of the CDR3 is TGTGCCAGCAGTTTGGGACTAGCGGGAGGAGGAGAGACCCAGTACTTC. It yields the protein CASSLGLAGGGETQYF. This sequence joins TRBV28 and TRBJ2-5; 15 bases align to TRBD2. Germline V gene lookup returns CDR1 MDHEN and CDR2 SYDVKM. The CDR3 runs 16 residues. V gave up 3 bases and J gave up 4 bases; unmatched junction bases: 3.

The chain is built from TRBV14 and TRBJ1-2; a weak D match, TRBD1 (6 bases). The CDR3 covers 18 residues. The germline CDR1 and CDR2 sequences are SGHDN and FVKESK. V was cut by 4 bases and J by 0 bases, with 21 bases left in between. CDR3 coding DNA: TGTGCCAGCAGCCGCCGGACAGCTTCGGAAGAAGCTAACTATGGCTACACCTTC. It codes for CASSRRTASEEANYGYTF.

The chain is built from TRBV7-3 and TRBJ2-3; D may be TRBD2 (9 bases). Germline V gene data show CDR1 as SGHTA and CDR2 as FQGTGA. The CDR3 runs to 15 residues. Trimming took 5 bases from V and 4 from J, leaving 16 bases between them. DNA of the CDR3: TGTGCCAGCAGCCCTAGCGGGACAGGCCCAGATACGCAGTATTTT. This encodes CASSPSGTGPDTQYF.

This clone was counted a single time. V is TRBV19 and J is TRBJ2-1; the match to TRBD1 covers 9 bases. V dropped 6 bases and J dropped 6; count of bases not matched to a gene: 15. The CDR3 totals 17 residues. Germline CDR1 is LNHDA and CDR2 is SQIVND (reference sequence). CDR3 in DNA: TGTGCCAGTAGGGCCTCTTGGGGACAGGGCCTATTCAATGAGCAGTTCTTC. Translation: CASRASWGQGLFNEQFF.

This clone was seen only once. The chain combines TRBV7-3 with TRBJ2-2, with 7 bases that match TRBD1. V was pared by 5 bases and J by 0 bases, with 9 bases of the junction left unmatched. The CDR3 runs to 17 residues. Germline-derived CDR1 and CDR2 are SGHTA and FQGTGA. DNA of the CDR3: TGTGCCAGCAGCCCTGCGAAGGGGGCTGCGAACACCGGGGAGCTGTTTTTT. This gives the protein CASSPAKGAANTGELFF.

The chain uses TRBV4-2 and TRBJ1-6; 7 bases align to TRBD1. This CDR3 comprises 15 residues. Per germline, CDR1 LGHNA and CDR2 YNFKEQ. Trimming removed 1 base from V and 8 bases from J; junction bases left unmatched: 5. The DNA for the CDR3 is TGTGCCAGCAGCCAAGCTGAGGGGGCTTATTCACCCCTCCACTTT. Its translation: CASSQAEGAYSPLHF.

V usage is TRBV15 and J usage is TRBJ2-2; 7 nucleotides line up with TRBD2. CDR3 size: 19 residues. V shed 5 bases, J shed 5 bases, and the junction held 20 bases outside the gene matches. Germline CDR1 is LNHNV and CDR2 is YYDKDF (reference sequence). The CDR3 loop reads CATSPRWGLFSLSTGELFF. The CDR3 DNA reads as TGTGCCACCAGCCCAAGATGGGGACTATTCTCACTCTCGACCGGGGAGCTGTTTTTT.

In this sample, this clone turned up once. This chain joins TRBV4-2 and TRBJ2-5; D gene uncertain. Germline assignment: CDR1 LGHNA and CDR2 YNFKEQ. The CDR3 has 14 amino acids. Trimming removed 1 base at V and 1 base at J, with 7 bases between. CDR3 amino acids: CASSQGGVQETQYF. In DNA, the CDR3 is TGTGCCAGCAGCCAAGGAGGAGTCCAAGAGACCCAGTACTTC.